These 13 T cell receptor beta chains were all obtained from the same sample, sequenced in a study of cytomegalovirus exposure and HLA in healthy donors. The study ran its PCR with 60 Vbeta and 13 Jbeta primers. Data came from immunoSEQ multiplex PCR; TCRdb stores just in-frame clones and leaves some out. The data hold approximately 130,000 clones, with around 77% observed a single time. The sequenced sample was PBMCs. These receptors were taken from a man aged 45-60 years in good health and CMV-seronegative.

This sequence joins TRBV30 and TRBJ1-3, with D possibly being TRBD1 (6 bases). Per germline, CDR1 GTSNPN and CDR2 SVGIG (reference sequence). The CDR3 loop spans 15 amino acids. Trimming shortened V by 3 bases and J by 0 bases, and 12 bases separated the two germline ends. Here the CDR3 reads CAWSDTGSSGNTIYF. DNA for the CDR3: TGTGCCTGGAGCGACACAGGGAGCTCTGGAAACACCATATATTTT. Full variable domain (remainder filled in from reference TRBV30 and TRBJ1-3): SQTIHQWPATLVQPVGSPLSLECTVEGTSNPNLYWYRQAAGRGLQLLFYSVGIGQISSEVPQNLSASRPQDRQFILSSKKLLLSDSGFYLCAWSDTGSSGNTIYFGEGSWLTVV.

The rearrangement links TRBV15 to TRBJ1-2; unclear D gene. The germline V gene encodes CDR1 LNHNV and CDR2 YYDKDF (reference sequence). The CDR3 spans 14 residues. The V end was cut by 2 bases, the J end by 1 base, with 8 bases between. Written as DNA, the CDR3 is TGTGCCACCAGCAGATATCAGTTTAACTATGGCTACACCTTC. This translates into CATSRYQFNYGYTF.

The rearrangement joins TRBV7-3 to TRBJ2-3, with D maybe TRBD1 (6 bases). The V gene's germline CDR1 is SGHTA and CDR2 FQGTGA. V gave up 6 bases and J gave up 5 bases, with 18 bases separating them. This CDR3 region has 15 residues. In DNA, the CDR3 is TGTGCCAGCAGGCTCACAGGGACCAAGGGAGATACGCAGTATTTT. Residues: CASRLTGTKGDTQYF.

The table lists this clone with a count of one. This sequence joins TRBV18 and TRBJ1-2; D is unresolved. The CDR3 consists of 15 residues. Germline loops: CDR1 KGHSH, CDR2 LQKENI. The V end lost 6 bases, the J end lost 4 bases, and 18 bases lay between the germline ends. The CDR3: CASSSTVGATYGYTF. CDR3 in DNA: TGTGCCAGCTCCTCGACTGTCGGCGCTACCTATGGCTACACCTTC. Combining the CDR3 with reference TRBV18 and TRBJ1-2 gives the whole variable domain NAGVMQNPRHLVRRRGQEARLRCSPMKGHSHVYWYRQLPEEGLKFMVYLQKENIIDESGMPKERFSAEFPKEGPSILRIQQVVRGDSAAYFCASSSTVGATYGYTFGSGTRLTVV.

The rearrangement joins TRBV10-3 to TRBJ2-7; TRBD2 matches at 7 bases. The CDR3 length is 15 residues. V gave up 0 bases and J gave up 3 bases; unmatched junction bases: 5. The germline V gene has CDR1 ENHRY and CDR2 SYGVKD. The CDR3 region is CAISESGGSHYEQYF. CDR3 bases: TGTGCCATCAGTGAGTCGGGCGGGAGTCACTACGAGCAGTACTTC.

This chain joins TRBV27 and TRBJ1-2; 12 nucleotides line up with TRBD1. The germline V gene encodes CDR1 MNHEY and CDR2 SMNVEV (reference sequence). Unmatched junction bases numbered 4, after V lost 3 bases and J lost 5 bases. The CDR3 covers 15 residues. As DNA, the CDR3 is TGTGCCAGCAGTTTCGGGACAGGGGGCCGGTATGGCTACACCTTC. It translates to CASSFGTGGRYGYTF.

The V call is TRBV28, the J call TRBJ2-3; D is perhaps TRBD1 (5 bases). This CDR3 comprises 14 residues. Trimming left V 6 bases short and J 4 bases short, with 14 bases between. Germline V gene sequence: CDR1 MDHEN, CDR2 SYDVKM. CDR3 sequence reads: CASRNVGDSDTQYF. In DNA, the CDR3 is TGTGCCAGCAGGAACGTAGGGGATTCAGATACGCAGTATTTT.

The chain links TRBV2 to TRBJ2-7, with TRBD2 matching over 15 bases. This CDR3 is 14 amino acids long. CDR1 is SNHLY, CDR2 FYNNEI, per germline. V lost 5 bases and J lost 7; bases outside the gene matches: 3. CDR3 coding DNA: TGTGCCAGCAGTCCAGGACTAGCGGGAGGGGAGCAGTACTTC. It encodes CASSPGLAGGEQYF.

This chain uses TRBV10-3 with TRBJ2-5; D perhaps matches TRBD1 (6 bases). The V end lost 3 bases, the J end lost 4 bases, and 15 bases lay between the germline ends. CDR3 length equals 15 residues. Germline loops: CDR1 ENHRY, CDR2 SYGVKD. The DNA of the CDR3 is TGTGCCATCAGTGATTATACAGGGTCGCGAGAGACCCAGTACTTC. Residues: CAISDYTGSRETQYF.

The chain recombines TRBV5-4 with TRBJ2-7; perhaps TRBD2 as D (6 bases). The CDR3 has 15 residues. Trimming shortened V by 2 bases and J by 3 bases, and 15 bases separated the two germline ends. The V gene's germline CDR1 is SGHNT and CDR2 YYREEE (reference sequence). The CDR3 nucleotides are TGTGCCAGCAGCTTCCCCGAAGCGGGCGGCTACGAGCAGTACTTC. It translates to CASSFPEAGGYEQYF.

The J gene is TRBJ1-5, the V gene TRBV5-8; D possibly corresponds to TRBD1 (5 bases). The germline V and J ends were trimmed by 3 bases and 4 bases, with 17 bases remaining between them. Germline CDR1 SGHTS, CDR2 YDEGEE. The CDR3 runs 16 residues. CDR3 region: CASSYRAHRFNQPQHF. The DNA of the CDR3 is TGTGCCAGCAGCTACCGGGCTCACAGGTTTAATCAGCCCCAGCATTTT.

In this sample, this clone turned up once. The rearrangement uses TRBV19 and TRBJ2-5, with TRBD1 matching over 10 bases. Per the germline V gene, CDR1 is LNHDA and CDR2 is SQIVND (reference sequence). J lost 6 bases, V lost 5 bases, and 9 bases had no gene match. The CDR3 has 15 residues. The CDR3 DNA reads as TGTGCCAGTAGTCCGCGGACAGGGGGTCGGCAGACCCAGTACTTC. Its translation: CASSPRTGGRQTQYF.

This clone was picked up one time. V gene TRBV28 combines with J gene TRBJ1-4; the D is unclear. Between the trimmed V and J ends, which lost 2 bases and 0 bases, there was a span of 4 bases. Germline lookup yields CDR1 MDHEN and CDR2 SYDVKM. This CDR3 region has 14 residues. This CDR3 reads CASSLTATNEKLFF. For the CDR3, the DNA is TGTGCCAGCAGTTTAACGGCAACTAATGAAAAACTGTTTTTT. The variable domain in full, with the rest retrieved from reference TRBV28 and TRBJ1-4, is DVKVTQSSRYLVKRTGEKVFLECVQDMDHENMFWYRQDPGLGLRLIYFSYDVKMKEKGDIPEGYSVSREKKERFSLILESASTNQTSMYLCASSLTATNEKLFFGSGTQLSVL.